This T cell receptor beta chain was recorded in a study of blood T cell repertoires in COVID-19. Study-wide background: Acute-phase and convalescent COVID-19 samples originated in the United States, Italy and Spain. Nucleic acid was either cDNA or gDNA, and it came from T cells, B-cell-depleted T cells, or PBMCs.

The CDR3 is 14 amino acids. Trimming pared 4 bases from V and 2 bases from J, leaving 11 bases between. Germline V gene sequence: CDR1 SGHTA, CDR2 FQGNSA. Per the original methods: Nucleated cell counts were estimated from reference gene primer amplification. Method: immunoSEQ multiplex PCR; TCRdb's copy keeps in-frame clones and lacks some. The DNA gave D and trimming, while V, J and clone size come from that table. The sample shows approximately 110,000 clones, 85% of them seen only once. V usage is TRBV7-2 and J usage is TRBJ1-1; no reliable D call. What was sequenced was peripheral blood. The TCR originated in a human donor in a cohort sampled during active COVID-19. The CDR3 DNA reads TGTGCCAGCAGCTACGTCGCTGGCAACACTGAAGCTTTCTTT. This codes for CASSYVAGNTEAFF.